This T cell receptor (gamma chain) was identified in a study of gammadelta T cells in human blood. The CDR3 length is 17 residues. Germline CDR1 is GITISATS and CDR2 is ISYDGTV (reference sequence). J gave up 6 bases and V 0 bases, and 5 bases lay outside the gene matches. This clone is medium-sized (0.01 to 0.1%) within its sample. TCRdb re-called the RT-PCR reads with CATT. The repertoire includes 440 or so gamma-chain clones, 4% to 5.5% of them detected once, and under 25% sits in the top ten. The TCR sequence derives from a human donor. The sequencing sample was made of non-Vgamma9Vdelta2 gamma-delta T cells from infant blood. The chain joins TRGV9 to TRGJP. CDR3 sequence: CALWEVRGELGKKIKVF. The CDR3 DNA sequence: TGTGCCTTGTGGGAGGTGCGGGGAGAGTTGGGCAAAAAAATCAAGGTATTT.